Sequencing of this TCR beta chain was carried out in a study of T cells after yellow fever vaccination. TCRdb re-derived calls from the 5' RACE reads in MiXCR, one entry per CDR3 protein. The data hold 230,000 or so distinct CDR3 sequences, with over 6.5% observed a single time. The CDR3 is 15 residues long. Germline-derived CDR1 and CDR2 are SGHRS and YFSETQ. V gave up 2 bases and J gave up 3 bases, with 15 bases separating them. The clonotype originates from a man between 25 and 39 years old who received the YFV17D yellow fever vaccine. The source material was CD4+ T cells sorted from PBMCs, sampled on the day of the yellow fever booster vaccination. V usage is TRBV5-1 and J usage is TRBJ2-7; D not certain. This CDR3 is CASSFTAGSYYEQYF. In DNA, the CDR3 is TGCGCCAGCAGCTTTACGGCCGGATCATACTACGAGCAGTACTTC.